The rows below give T cell receptor beta chains drawn from one sample of a study of shared clonotypes between healthy human individuals. The protocol was immunoSEQ multiplex PCR, while the TCRdb copy is restricted to in-frame clones and leaves out a portion. The sample has over 2,000,000 clones; roughly 95% are singletons. The sample taken for sequencing was naive CD8+ T cells from PBMCs. All receptors derive from a man in his late teens or twenties in good health. Some clones in this sample may be carry-over from other donors' samples. CDR3s include the opening cysteine and the closing phenylalanine or tryptophan. The order of the fields is D gene, J gene, V gene, CDR3 protein. D genes are given only for firm matches.

TRBD2	TRBJ2-1	TRBV28	CASSPPQRESGWEEQFF
TRBD1	TRBJ2-3	TRBV13	CASSGQGAGDTQYF
TRBD2	TRBJ2-2	TRBV5-1	CASSLPGLAENDGELFF
.	TRBJ2-6	TRBV11-2	CASSSRLGSSLPGANVLTF
.	TRBJ2-1	TRBV19	CASSILPLRLQFF
.	TRBJ2-7	TRBV27	CASSLSGARSHEQYF
TRBD2	TRBJ2-2	TRBV2	CASSRGSRKSGELFF
.	TRBJ2-5	TRBV28	CASSLPATRETQYF
TRBD1	TRBJ2-7	TRBV27	CASSTGAGYEQYF
.	TRBJ1-1	TRBV6-5	CASSGNGQYEAFF
.	TRBJ1-4	TRBV7-9	CASSLANMQEKLFF
.	TRBJ2-1	TRBV7-9	CASSWGVHNEQFF
.	TRBJ2-7	TRBV5-1	CASSWGLPTYEQYF
.	TRBJ2-7	TRBV27	CARGRINHYEQYF
.	TRBJ2-7	TRBV10-3	CAISSTQGYEQYF
.	TRBJ2-1	TRBV10-1	CASSEEGSYNEQFF
.	TRBJ2-1	TRBV28	CASSLYAANNEQFF
.	TRBJ2-2	TRBV4-1	CASSRNTGELFF
TRBD1	TRBJ1-2	TRBV7-9	CASSLDSSTGGYGYTF
.	TRBJ2-7	TRBV4-3	CASSQLPTGLSYEQYF
TRBD1	TRBJ2-7	TRBV29-1	CSVEGTGGRYEQYF
.	TRBJ2-7	TRBV9	CASSPSPDPHEQYF
TRBD2	TRBJ2-7	TRBV28	CASSRDRALLAGGPEQYF
.	TRBJ2-3	TRBV5-4	CASSHPVGVASTDTQYF
TRBD1	TRBJ2-1	TRBV19	CASSMRDSYNEQFF
TRBD1	TRBJ1-1	TRBV5-1	CASSQDRRLTEAFF
TRBD2	TRBJ2-3	TRBV5-1	CASSFEAGDPTDTQYF
TRBD1	TRBJ1-6	TRBV30	CAWSLLQGASGNSPLHF
TRBD2	TRBJ2-1	TRBV9	CASSASGTLGNEQFF
.	TRBJ1-1	TRBV27	CASSGRLFSTEAFF
TRBD1	TRBJ1-2	TRBV6-5	CASSYYATGGGYTF
.	TRBJ2-7	TRBV2	CASSETGFTSSYEQYF
.	TRBJ2-1	TRBV4-1	CASSQVPGHNEQFF
TRBD2	TRBJ2-7	TRBV10-3	CATGGKATYEQYF
TRBD1	TRBJ2-2	TRBV5-1	CASSLGIRGTGELFF
.	TRBJ1-2	TRBV5-6	CASSTSGDHGYTF
TRBD1	TRBJ1-1	TRBV2	CASRWDRDRDTEAFF
.	TRBJ1-1	TRBV27	CASSLGPGSPMNTEAFF
.	TRBJ2-2	TRBV28	CASSLSGTGELFF
TRBD1	TRBJ1-1	TRBV27	CASSLLGQGDVVNTEAFF
.	TRBJ1-2	TRBV5-8	CASSLGGFGYTF
.	TRBJ1-1	TRBV6-6	CASNLGGVNTEAFF
.	TRBJ2-3	TRBV6-5	CASSFLAERVDTQYF
.	TRBJ1-1	TRBV19	CASRSLTLDTEAFF
.	TRBJ1-2	TRBV9	CASSVGGYYGYTF
.	TRBJ2-5	TRBV29-1	CSVEWETQYF
TRBD1	TRBJ2-5	TRBV7-9	CASSATGATSAQYF
.	TRBJ1-2	TRBV19	CASTDRAGSPAYGYTF
TRBD2	TRBJ2-1	TRBV6-4	CASSTEAGAPHNEQFF
.	TRBJ2-7	TRBV16	CASSPRAPTYEQYF